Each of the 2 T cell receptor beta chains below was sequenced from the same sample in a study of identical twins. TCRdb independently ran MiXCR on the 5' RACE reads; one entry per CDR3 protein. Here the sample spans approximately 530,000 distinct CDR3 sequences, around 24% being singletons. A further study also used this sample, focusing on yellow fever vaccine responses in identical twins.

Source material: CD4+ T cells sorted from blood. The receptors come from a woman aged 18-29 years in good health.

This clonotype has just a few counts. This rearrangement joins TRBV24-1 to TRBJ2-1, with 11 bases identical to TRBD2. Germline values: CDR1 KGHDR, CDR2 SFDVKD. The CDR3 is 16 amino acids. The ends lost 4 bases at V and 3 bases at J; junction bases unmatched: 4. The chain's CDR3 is CATSEASGRRYNEQFF. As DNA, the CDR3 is TGTGCCACCAGTGAAGCTAGCGGGAGGCGCTACAATGAGCAGTTCTTC.

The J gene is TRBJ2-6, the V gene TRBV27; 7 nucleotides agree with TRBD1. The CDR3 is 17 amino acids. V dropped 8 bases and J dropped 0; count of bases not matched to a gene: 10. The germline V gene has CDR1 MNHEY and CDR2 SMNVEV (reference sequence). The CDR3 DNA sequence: TGTGCCAGCCAAAGGGACAGATTTAGCTCTGGGGCCAACGTCCTGACTTTC. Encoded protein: CASQRDRFSSGANVLTF.